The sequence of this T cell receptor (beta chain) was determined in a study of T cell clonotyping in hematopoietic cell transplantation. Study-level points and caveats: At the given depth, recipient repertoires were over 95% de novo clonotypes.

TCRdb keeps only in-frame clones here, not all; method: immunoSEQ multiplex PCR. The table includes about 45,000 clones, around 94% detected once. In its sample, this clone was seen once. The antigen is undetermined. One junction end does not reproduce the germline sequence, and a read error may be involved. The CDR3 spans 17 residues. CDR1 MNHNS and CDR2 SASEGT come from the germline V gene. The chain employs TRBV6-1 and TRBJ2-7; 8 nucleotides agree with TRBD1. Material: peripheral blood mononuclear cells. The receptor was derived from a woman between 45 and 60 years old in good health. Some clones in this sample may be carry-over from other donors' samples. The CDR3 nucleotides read TGTGCCAGCAGGGAAGACTCCGGGACAGGTCCCTCCTACGAGCAGTACTTC. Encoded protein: CASREDSGTGPSYEQYF.